This T cell receptor beta chain was profiled in a study of blood T cell repertoires in COVID-19. About the research overall: Whether acute or convalescent, the COVID-19 samples came from the United States, Italy and Spain. Sources were T cells, B-cell-depleted T cells, or PBMCs; the material itself was cDNA or gDNA.

In the source study's methods: Estimation of nucleated cell counts was performed using reference gene primer amplification. Sequencing used immunoSEQ multiplex PCR; TCRdb keeps in-frame clones, though not all of them. The D gene and trimming were derived from the DNA, and the V and J assignments and clone size from that table. In the table there are under 300,000 clones, roughly 88% of which are singletons. The CDR3 is 14 amino acids. V gave up 6 bases and J gave up 3 bases; unmatched junction bases: 8. Germline values: CDR1 SNHLY, CDR2 FYNNEI. The chain joins TRBV2 to TRBJ2-7; 7 bases fit TRBD1. The sample consisted of peripheral blood. The TCR sequence derives from a woman aged 25-40 years with active or convalescent COVID-19. The CDR3 spells CASRMRGHSYEQYF. The CDR3 bases are TGTGCCAGCAGGATGAGGGGGCATAGCTACGAGCAGTACTTC.